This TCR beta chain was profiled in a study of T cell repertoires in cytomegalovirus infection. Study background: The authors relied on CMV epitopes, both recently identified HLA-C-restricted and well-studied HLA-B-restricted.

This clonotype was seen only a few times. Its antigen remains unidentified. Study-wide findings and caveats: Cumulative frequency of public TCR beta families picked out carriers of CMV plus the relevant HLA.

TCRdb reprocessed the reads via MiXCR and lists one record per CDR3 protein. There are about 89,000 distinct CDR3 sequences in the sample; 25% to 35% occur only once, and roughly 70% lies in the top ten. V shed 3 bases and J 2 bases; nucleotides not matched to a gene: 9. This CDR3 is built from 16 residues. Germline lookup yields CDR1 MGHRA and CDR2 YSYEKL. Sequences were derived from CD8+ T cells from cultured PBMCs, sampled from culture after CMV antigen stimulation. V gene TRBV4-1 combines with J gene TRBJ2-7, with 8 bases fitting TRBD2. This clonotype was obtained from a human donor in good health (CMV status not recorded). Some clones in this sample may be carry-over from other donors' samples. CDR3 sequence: CASSHFGSGGAYEQYF. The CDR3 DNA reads TGCGCCAGCAGCCATTTTGGGAGCGGGGGAGCCTACGAGCAGTACTTC.